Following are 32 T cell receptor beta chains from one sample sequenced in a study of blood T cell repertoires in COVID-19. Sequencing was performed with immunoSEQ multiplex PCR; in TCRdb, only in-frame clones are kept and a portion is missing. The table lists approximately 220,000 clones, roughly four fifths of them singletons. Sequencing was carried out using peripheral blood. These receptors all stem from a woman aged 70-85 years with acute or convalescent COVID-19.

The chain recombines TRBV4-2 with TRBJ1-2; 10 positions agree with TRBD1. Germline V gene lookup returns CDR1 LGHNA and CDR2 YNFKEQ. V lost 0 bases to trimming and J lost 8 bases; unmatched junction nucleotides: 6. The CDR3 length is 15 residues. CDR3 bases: TGTGCCAGCAGCCAAGAGTTGACAGGGGGCTTGGGCTACACCTTC. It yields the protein CASSQELTGGLGYTF.

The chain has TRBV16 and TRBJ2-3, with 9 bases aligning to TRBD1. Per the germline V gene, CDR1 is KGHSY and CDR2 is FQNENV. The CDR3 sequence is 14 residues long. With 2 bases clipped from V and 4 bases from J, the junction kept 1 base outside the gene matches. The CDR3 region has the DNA TGTGCCAGCAGCCAAGACAGGGGGGCAGATACGCAGTATTTT. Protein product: CASSQDRGADTQYF.

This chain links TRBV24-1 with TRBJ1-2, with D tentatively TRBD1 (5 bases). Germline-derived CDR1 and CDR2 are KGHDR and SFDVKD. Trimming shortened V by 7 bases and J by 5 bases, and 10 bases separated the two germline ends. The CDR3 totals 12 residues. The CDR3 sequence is CATSDRQYGYTF. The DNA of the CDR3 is TGTGCCACCAGCGACCGACAGTATGGCTACACCTTC.

In DNA form, the CDR3 reads TGTGCCAGCAGTTTTCAGCGGGGAAACACAGATACGCAGTATTTT. It codes for CASSFQRGNTDTQYF. The gene calls are TRBV27 and TRBJ2-3, with TRBD2 identical over 7 bases. This CDR3 region has 15 residues. V was pared by 3 bases and J by 2 bases, with 5 bases of the junction left unmatched. Per the germline V gene, CDR1 is MNHEY and CDR2 is SMNVEV (reference sequence).

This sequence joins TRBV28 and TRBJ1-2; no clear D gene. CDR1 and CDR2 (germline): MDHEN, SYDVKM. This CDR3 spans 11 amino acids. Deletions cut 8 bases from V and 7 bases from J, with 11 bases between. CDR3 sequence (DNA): TGTGCCAGCTCTACTTCGCCTGGCTACACCTTC. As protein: CASSTSPGYTF.

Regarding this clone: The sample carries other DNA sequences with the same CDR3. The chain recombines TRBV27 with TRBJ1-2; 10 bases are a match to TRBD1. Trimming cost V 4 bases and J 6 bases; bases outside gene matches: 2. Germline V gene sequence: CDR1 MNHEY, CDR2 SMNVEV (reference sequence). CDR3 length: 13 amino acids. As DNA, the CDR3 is TGTGCCAGCAGTTCCGGGACAGGGGATGGCTACACCTTC. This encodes CASSSGTGDGYTF.

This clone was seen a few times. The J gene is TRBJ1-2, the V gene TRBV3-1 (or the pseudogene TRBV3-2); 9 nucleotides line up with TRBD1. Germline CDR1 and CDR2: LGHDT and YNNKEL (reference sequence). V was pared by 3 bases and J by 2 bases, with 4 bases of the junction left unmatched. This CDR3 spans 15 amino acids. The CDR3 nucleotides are TGTGCCAGCAGCCAGGAAGGGACAGGGAACTATGGCTACACCTTC. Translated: CASSQEGTGNYGYTF.

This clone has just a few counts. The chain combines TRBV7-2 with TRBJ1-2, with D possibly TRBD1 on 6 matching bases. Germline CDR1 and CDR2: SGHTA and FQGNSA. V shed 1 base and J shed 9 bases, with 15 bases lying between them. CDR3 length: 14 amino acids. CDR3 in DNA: TGTGCCAGCAGCTTAGTACTGGCAGGGGAAAGCTACACCTTC. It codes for CASSLVLAGESYTF.

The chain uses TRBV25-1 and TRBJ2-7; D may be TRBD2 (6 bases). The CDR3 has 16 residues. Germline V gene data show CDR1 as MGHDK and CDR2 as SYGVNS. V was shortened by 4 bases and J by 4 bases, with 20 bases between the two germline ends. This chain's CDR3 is CASSGQTGLRGYEQYF. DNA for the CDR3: TGTGCCAGCAGTGGCCAAACAGGTTTGCGGGGATACGAGCAGTACTTC.

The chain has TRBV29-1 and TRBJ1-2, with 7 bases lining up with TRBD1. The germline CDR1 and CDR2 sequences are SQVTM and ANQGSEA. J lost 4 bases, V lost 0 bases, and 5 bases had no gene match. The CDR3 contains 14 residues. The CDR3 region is CSVEEGQAGYGYTF. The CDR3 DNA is TGCAGCGTTGAAGAAGGACAGGCCGGCTATGGCTACACCTTC.

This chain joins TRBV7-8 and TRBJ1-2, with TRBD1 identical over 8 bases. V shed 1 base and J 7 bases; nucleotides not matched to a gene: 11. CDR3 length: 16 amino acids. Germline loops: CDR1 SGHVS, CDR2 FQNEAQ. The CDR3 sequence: CASSLGGQGAVSGYTF. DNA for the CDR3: TGTGCCAGCAGCTTAGGGGGGCAGGGGGCGGTGAGTGGCTACACCTTC.

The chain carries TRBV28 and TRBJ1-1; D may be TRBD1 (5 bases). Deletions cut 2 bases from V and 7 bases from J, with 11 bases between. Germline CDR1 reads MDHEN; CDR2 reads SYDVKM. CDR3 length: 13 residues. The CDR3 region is CASSLKGALEAFF. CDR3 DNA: TGTGCCAGCAGTTTAAAAGGGGCCCTTGAAGCTTTCTTT.

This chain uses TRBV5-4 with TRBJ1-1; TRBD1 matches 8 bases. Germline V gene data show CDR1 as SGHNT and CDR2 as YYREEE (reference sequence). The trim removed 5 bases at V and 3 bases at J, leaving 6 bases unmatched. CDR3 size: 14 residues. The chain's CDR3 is CASRTQGAYTEAFF. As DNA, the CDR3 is TGTGCCAGCAGAACGCAGGGGGCTTACACTGAAGCTTTCTTT.

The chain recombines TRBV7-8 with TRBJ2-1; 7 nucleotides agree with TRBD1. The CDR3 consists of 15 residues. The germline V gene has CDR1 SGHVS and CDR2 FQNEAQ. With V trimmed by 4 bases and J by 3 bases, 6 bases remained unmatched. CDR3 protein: CASSSQTGIYNEQFF. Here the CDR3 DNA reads TGTGCCAGCAGCTCCCAGACAGGGATCTACAATGAGCAGTTCTTC. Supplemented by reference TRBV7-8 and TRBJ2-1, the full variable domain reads GAGVSQSPRYKVAKRGQDVALRCDPISGHVSLFWYQQALGQGPEFLTYFQNEAQLDKSGLPSDRFFAERPEGSVSTLKIQRTQQEDSAVYLCASSSQTGIYNEQFFGPGTRLTVL.

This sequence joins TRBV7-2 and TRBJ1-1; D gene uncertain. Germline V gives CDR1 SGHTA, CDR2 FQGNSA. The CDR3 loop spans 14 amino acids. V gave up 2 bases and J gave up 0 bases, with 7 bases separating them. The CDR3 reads CASSLRRLNTEAFF. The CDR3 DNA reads TGTGCCAGCAGCTTAAGGAGACTGAACACTGAAGCTTTCTTT.

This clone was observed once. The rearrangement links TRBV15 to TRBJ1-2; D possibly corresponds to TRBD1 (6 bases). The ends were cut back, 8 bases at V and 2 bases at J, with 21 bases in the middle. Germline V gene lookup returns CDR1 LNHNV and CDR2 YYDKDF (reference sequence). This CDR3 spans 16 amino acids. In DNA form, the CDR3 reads TGTGCCACCGGAGACCGACACAGGGCCATAAACTATGGCTACACCTTC. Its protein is CATGDRHRAINYGYTF. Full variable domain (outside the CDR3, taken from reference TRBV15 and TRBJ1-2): DAMVIQNPRYQVTQFGKPVTLSCSQTLNHNVMYWYQQKSSQAPKLLFHYYDKDFNNEADTPDNFQSRRPNTSFCFLDIRSPGLGDTAMYLCATGDRHRAINYGYTFGSGTRLTVV.

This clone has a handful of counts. CDR3 in amino acids: CASSLFGGFTSGAHF. CDR3 bases: TGTGCCAGCAGCTTGTTTGGTGGGTTTACCTCAGGGGCCCACTTT. V is TRBV5-6 and J is TRBJ1-6; maybe TRBD1 (6 bases). CDR3 length equals 15 residues. Between the trimmed V and J ends, which lost 1 base and 18 bases, there was a span of 23 bases. Germline assignment: CDR1 SGHDT and CDR2 YYEEEE.

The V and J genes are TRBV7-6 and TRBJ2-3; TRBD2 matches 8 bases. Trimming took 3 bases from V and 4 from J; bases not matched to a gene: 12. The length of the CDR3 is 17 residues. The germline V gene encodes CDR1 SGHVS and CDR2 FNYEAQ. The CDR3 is CASSFLAAGGLSDTQYF. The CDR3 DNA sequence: TGTGCCAGCAGCTTCCTGGCGGCGGGGGGACTATCAGATACGCAGTATTTT.

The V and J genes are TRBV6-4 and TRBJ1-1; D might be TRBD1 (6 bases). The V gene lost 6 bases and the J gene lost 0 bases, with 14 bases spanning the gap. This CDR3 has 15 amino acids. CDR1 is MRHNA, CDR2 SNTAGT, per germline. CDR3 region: CASRREGGLNTEAFF. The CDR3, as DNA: TGTGCCAGCAGGAGGGAAGGGGGTCTGAACACTGAAGCTTTCTTT.

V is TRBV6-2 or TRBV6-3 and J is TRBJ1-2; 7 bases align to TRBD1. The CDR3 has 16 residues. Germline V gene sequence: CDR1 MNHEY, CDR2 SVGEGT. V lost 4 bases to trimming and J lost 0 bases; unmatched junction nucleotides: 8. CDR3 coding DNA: TGTGCCAGCAGTTCGACAGGGAGGCCTACTAACTATGGCTACACCTTC. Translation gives CASSSTGRPTNYGYTF.

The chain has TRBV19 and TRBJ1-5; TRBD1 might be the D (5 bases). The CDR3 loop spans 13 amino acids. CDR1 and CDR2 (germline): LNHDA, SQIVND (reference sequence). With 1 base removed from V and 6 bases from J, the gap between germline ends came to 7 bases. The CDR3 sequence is CASSIGGGQPQHF. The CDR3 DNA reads TGTGCCAGTAGTATAGGGGGGGGTCAGCCCCAGCATTTT. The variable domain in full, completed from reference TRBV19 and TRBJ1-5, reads DGGITQSPKYLFRKEGQNVTLSCEQNLNHDAMYWYRQDPGQGLRLIYYSQIVNDFQKGDIAEGYSVSREKKESFPLTVTSAQKNPTAFYLCASSIGGGQPQHFGDGTRLSIL.

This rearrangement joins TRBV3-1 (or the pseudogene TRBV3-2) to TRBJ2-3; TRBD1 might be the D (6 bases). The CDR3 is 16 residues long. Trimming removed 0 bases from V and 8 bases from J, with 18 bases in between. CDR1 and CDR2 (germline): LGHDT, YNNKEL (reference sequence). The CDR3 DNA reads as TGTGCCAGCAGCCAAGATTTCACCGCCCAGGGGCGTACGCAGTATTTT. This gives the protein CASSQDFTAQGRTQYF.

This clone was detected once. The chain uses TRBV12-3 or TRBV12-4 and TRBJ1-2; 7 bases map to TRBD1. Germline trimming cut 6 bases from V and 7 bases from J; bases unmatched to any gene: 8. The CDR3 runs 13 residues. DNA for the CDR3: TGTGCCAGCAGCTTCGGGACAGACTCTGGCTACACCTTC. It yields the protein CASSFGTDSGYTF.

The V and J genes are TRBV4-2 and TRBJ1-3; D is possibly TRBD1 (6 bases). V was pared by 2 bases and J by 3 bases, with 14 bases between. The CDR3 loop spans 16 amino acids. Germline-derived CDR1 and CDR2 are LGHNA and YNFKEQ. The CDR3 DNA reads TGTGCCAGCAGCCAAATTCCAGGGGTCGGTGGAAACACCATATATTTT. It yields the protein CASSQIPGVGGNTIYF.

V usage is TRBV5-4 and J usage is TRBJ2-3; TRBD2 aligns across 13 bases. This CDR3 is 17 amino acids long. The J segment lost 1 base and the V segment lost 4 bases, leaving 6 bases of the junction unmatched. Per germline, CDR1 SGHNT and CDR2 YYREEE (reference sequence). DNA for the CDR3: TGTGCCAGCAGCCGACTAGCGGGGGGATGGGGCACAGATACGCAGTATTTT. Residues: CASSRLAGGWGTDTQYF.

The CDR3 sequence is CSVGQEINADTQYF. The CDR3 nucleotides read TGCAGCGTAGGACAGGAGATAAACGCAGATACGCAGTATTTT. The V and J genes are TRBV29-1 and TRBJ2-3; 7 positions match TRBD1. The CDR3 spans 14 residues. The ends lost 6 bases at V and 4 bases at J; junction bases unmatched: 10. Germline V CDR1 and CDR2: SQVTM, ANQGSEA.

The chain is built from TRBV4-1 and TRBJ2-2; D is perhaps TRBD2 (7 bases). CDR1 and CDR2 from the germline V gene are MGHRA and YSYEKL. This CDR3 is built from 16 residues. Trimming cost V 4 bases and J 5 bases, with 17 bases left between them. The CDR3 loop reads CASSPSGGMGTGELFF. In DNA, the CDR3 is TGCGCCAGCAGCCCTTCGGGGGGCATGGGGACCGGGGAGCTGTTTTTT.

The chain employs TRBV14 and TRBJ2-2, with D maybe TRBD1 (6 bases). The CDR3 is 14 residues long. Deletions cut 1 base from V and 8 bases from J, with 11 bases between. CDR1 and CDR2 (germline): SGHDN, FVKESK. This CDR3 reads CASSQATGTGELFF. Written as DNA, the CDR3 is TGTGCCAGCAGCCAAGCCACCGGGACAGGGGAGCTGTTTTTT.

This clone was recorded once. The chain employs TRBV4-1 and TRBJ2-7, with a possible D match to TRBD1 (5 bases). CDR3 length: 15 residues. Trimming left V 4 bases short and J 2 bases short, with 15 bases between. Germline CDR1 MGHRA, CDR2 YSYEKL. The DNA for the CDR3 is TGCGCCAGCAGCCCACCAGGGCAGCTCGCCTACGAGCAGTACTTC. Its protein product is CASSPPGQLAYEQYF.

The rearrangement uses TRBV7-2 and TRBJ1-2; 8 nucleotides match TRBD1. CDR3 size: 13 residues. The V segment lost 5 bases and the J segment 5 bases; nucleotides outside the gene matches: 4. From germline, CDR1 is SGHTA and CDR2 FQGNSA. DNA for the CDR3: TGTGCCAGCAGCCCGGGGACAGGTTATGGCTACACCTTC. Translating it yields CASSPGTGYGYTF. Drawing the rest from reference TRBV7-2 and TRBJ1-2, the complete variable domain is GAGVSQSPSNKVTEKGKDVELRCDPISGHTALYWYRQSLGQGLEFLIYFQGNSAPDKSGLPSDRFSAERTGGSVSTLTIQRTQQEDSAVYLCASSPGTGYGYTFGSGTRLTVV.

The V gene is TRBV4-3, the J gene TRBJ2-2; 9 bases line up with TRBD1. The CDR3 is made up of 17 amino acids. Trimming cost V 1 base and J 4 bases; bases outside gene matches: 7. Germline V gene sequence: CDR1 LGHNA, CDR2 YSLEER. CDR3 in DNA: TGCGCCAGCAGCCAAGTCGCACAGGGGGCTGGCACCGGGGAGCTGTTTTTT. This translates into CASSQVAQGAGTGELFF.

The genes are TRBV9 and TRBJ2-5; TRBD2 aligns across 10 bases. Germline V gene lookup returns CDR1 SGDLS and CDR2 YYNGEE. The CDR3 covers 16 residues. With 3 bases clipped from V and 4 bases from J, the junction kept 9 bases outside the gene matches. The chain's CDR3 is CASSGVAGGRGETQYF. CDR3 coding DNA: TGTGCCAGCAGCGGCGTAGCGGGGGGAAGAGGAGAGACCCAGTACTTC. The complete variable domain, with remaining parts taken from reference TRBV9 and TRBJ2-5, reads DSGVTQTPKHLITATGQRVTLRCSPRSGDLSVYWYQQSLDQGLQFLIQYYNGEERAKGNILERFSAQQFPDLHSELNLSSLELGDSALYFCASSGVAGGRGETQYFGPGTRLLVL.